The clone carrying this T cell receptor beta chain is medium-sized in the sample. Its antigen remains unknown. The time point here: sample taken at primary tumor resection. The donors comprised some 78 untreated early-stage non-small cell lung cancer patients. The authors sequenced whole RNA from tumor, nontumor lung or frozen PBMC without sorting. The data belong to a study of spatial heterogeneity in lung cancer. Study-wide background: Sequence detection consistently recorded a greater number of beta-chain than alpha-chain sequences. Findings and caveats of the study: When ubiquitous and regional expanded TCRs were counted, their numbers tracked ubiquitous and regional nonsynonymous mutations, respectively. Tumors with more nonsynonymous mutations had more expanded intratumoral alpha and beta TCRs.

TCRdb itself ran the 5' RACE reads through MiXCR, one entry per CDR3 protein. The top ten clones hold around 17% of a sample with approximately 4,100 distinct CDR3 sequences, under 8% of them seen once. The specimen comprised lung tumor tissue, sampled at surgery. This TCR derives from a male donor with early-stage non-small cell lung cancer.

The CDR3 loop is CASSQDPVTGVNYGYTF. The CDR3 DNA is TGCGCCAGCAGCCAAGACCCAGTAACAGGCGTTAACTATGGCTACACCTTC. The rearrangement links TRBV4-1 to TRBJ1-2, with D possibly matching TRBD1 (5 bases). This CDR3 has 17 residues. Trimming removed 0 bases at V and 1 base at J, with 15 bases between. Germline lookup yields CDR1 MGHRA and CDR2 YSYEKL.